This entry lists 9 T cell receptor beta chains sequenced from one sample in a study of blood T cells in healthy people across ages. A J-beta primer mix and a sample-barcoded 5' primer were used in a second PCR of roughly 6 to 12 cycles. One entry per CDR3 protein results from TCRdb running MiXCR on the 5' RACE reads. In the table there are around 280,000 distinct CDR3 sequences, 27% of which are singletons. The sequenced material came from blood. Source of these receptors: a woman aged 70-85 years in good health.

This clonotype was seen a handful of times. This may be a read error: a much more frequent sequence differs by one nucleotide. The genes are TRBV5-1 and TRBJ2-3; no definite D call. The CDR3 length is 14 residues. Germline CDR1 and CDR2: SGHRS and YFSETQ. The CDR3 DNA follows: TGCGCCAGCAGCTTGGCGGCCAGCACAGATACGCGGTATTTT. Its protein is CASSLAASTDTRYF.

This clonotype was counted many times. This chain connects TRBV3-1 to TRBJ2-6; no reliable D call. Between the trimmed V and J ends, which lost 4 bases and 1 base, there was a span of 8 bases. CDR1 is LGHDT, CDR2 YNNKEL, per germline (reference sequence). The CDR3 contains 15 residues. The CDR3 spells CASSRADSGANVLTF. The CDR3, as DNA: TGTGCCAGCAGCCGAGCAGATTCTGGGGCCAACGTCCTGACTTTC. Full variable domain (rest looked up from reference TRBV3-1 and TRBJ2-6): DTAVSQTPKYLVTQMGNDKSIKCEQNLGHDTMYWYKQDSKKFLKIMFSYNNKELIINETVPNRFSPKSPDKAHLNLHINSLELGDSAVYFCASSRADSGANVLTFGAGSRLTVL.

In its sample, this clonotype was seen a few times. Sequence at one end of the junction differs from germline and may be a read error. This chain connects TRBV4-2 to TRBJ1-1; TRBD1 is a possible D gene (6 bases). CDR3 length: 15 residues. CDR1 LGHNA and CDR2 YNFKEQ come from the germline V gene. The CDR3 loop reads CASSKEVGGYTEAFF. DNA of the CDR3: TGTGCCAGCAGCAAAGAGGTTGGGGGCTACACTGAAGCTTTCTTT.

This chain links TRBV12-3 or TRBV12-4 with TRBJ1-2; no definite D call. Trimming removed 3 bases from V and 2 bases from J, with 10 bases in between. The CDR3 extends over 14 amino acids. CDR3 region: CASSFQWQNYGYTF. The CDR3 bases are TGTGCCAGCAGTTTTCAGTGGCAAAACTATGGCTACACCTTC.

This clonotype has a handful of counts. J is TRBJ2-3 and V is TRBV7-6, with 12 nucleotides matching TRBD2. This CDR3 comprises 16 residues. V shed 6 bases, J shed 0 bases, and the junction held 4 bases outside the gene matches. Germline loops: CDR1 SGHVS, CDR2 FNYEAQ. CDR3 nucleotide sequence: TGTGCCAGCAGAAGGACTAGCGGGACGAGCACAGATACGCAGTATTTT. Amino acids: CASRRTSGTSTDTQYF.

This clonotype showed up just a few times. V gene TRBV4-2 combines with J gene TRBJ2-5, with TRBD2 matching over 9 bases. Per the germline V gene, CDR1 is LGHNA and CDR2 is YNFKEQ. The CDR3 is made up of 17 amino acids. V lost 1 base and J lost 3; bases outside the gene matches: 9. CDR3 in amino acids: CASSQGGAGGQKETQYF. The CDR3 bases are TGTGCCAGCAGCCAAGGAGGAGCGGGAGGACAAAAAGAGACCCAGTACTTC.

This clonotype has a handful of counts. V usage is TRBV20-1 and J usage is TRBJ2-7; 11 bases match TRBD2. The germline V gene has CDR1 DFQATT and CDR2 SNEGSKA (reference sequence). The CDR3 has 14 amino acids. The V gene end was trimmed by 6 bases and the J gene end by 1 base; junction bases not matched to a gene: 5. The CDR3 nucleotides are TGCAGTGCCCAGCTAGCGGGGGGTTCCTACGAGCAGTACTTC. This codes for CSAQLAGGSYEQYF.

This clonotype was detected only a few times. The V call is TRBV11-2, the J call TRBJ2-7; D possibly matches TRBD1 or TRBD2 (6 bases each). The CDR3 sequence is 14 residues long. The V end lost 2 bases, the J end lost 4 bases, and 12 bases lay between the germline ends. Germline V gene lookup returns CDR1 SGHAT and CDR2 FQNNGV. CDR3 protein: CASSLLVGGYEQYF. CDR3 nucleotides: TGTGCCAGCAGCTTACTAGTAGGGGGGTACGAGCAGTACTTC.

J is TRBJ2-5 and V is TRBV29-1; 10 nucleotides match TRBD1. The CDR3 has 13 amino acids. Germline V gene sequence: CDR1 SQVTM, CDR2 ANQGSEA. The junction had 6 bases not matched to a gene; V was cut back by 6 bases and J by 5 bases. The DNA for the CDR3 is TGCAGCGTATCGACAGGGGGCGACGAGACCCAGTACTTC. Translating gives CSVSTGGDETQYF.